Each of the 12 T cell receptor beta chains below was sequenced from the same sample in a study of blood T cell repertoires in COVID-19. Sequencing used immunoSEQ multiplex PCR; TCRdb keeps in-frame clones, though not all of them. Of around 120,000 clones in the sample, roughly nine tenths were seen once. The sequencing input was peripheral blood. These receptors were collected from an elderly woman with acute or convalescent COVID-19.

The V and J genes are TRBV2 and TRBJ2-7; D possibly corresponds to TRBD1 (7 bases). Germline lookup yields CDR1 SNHLY and CDR2 FYNNEI. The CDR3 length is 13 residues. V was trimmed by 5 bases and J by 4 bases, leaving 12 bases between them. CDR3 protein: CASSRQGGYEQYF. The CDR3 DNA sequence: TGTGCCAGCAGTAGACAGGGAGGTTACGAGCAGTACTTC.

The CDR3 bases are TGTGCCAGCAGCTCCCCCGGGGGGGGACAGAACTACGAGCAGTACTTC. This translates into CASSSPGGGQNYEQYF. The rearrangement links TRBV11-2 to TRBJ2-7; perhaps TRBD2 as D (8 bases). In germline, CDR1 is SGHAT, CDR2 FQNNGV. The V end lost 4 bases, the J end lost 3 bases, and 19 bases lay between the germline ends. The CDR3 is 16 amino acids. The full variable domain, completed using reference TRBV11-2 and TRBJ2-7, is EAGVAQSPRYKIIEKRQSVAFWCNPISGHATLYWYQQILGQGPKLLIQFQNNGVVDDSQLPKDRFSAERLKGVDSTLKIQPAKLEDSAVYLCASSSPGGGQNYEQYFGPGTRLTVT.

The CDR3 sequence: CASTSGDSRGSANYGYTF. The DNA for the CDR3 is TGTGCCAGCACCTCCGGGGATTCCAGGGGAAGCGCTAACTATGGCTACACCTTC. The chain joins TRBV5-8 to TRBJ1-2, with D possibly being TRBD1 (6 bases). This CDR3 comprises 18 residues. Germline-derived CDR1 and CDR2 are SGHTS and YDEGEE. V lost 6 bases and J lost 0, with 24 bases in between.

The chain has TRBV7-9 and TRBJ1-1, with TRBD1 identical over 7 bases. Losses at the gene ends were 7 bases for V and 0 bases for J; bases not matched to a gene: 5. Germline CDR1 SEHNR, CDR2 FQNEAQ (reference sequence). The CDR3 loop spans 14 amino acids. The CDR3 region is CASTPQGMNTEAFF. The CDR3 bases are TGTGCCAGCACCCCACAGGGGATGAACACTGAAGCTTTCTTT.

The gene calls are TRBV5-1 and TRBJ2-4; TRBD1 matches at 7 bases. J gave up 1 base and V 2 bases, and 6 bases lay outside the gene matches. The CDR3 length is 16 residues. The germline gives CDR1 SGHRS, CDR2 YFSETQ. The CDR3 protein is CASSFTGALAKNIQYF. The CDR3 nucleotides read TGCGCCAGCAGCTTCACAGGGGCTTTGGCCAAAAACATTCAGTACTTC.

This clone was seen at least ten times. The DNA for the CDR3 is TGTGCCAGCACCCCCATCGGGGGAGACACCGGGGAGCTGTTTTTT. This translates into CASTPIGGDTGELFF. The chain links TRBV7-6 to TRBJ2-2; maybe TRBD2 (6 bases). The V and J ends lost 7 bases and 3 bases respectively, with 15 bases between them. Per the germline V gene, CDR1 is SGHVS and CDR2 is FNYEAQ. The CDR3 is 15 residues long.

The chain links TRBV11-2 to TRBJ1-2, with 10 bases aligning to TRBD1. CDR1 SGHAT and CDR2 FQNNGV come from the germline V gene. Trimming removed 1 base from V and 8 bases from J; junction bases left unmatched: 10. CDR3 length: 16 amino acids. The CDR3 here is CASSLVDRGFSTGYTF. The CDR3 DNA is TGTGCCAGCAGCTTAGTGGACAGGGGGTTTTCCACGGGCTACACCTTC.

This chain uses TRBV27 with TRBJ1-6; D unclear. V was pared by 0 bases and J by 8 bases, with 11 bases between. The germline V gene encodes CDR1 MNHEY and CDR2 SMNVEV (reference sequence). The CDR3 runs 15 residues. CDR3 sequence reads: CASSLSQWVDSPLHF. In DNA, the CDR3 is TGTGCCAGCAGTTTATCACAGTGGGTGGATTCACCCCTCCACTTT.

The V gene is TRBV5-1, the J gene TRBJ2-5; 7 bases map to TRBD1. The CDR3 has 14 amino acids. CDR1 and CDR2 from the germline V gene are SGHRS and YFSETQ. Trimming at V came to 1 base and at J to 4 bases, leaving 4 bases not matched to a gene. The CDR3 region is CASSLSDRVETQYF. CDR3 DNA: TGCGCCAGCAGCTTGAGCGACAGGGTAGAGACCCAGTACTTC.

This chain links TRBV27 with TRBJ2-7; 9 bases map to TRBD1. This CDR3 has 13 residues. Germline V lookup: CDR1 MNHEY, CDR2 SMNVEV (reference sequence). With 6 bases clipped from V and 6 bases from J, the junction kept 6 bases outside the gene matches. The CDR3 DNA sequence: TGTGCCAGCAGATCCGGGACAGGGTCCGAGCAGTACTTC. Amino acid sequence: CASRSGTGSEQYF.

This clone was seen more than once but under ten times. V gene TRBV30 combines with J gene TRBJ2-2, with 8 bases fitting TRBD2. Trimming removed 2 bases from V and 5 bases from J; junction bases left unmatched: 4. This CDR3 region has 14 residues. Germline CDR1 is GTSNPN and CDR2 is SVGIG (reference sequence). The CDR3, as DNA: TGTGCCTGGAGTCACGGGGGGGGGACCGGGGAGCTGTTTTTT. Translation gives CAWSHGGGTGELFF. Using reference TRBV30 and TRBJ2-2 for the parts outside the CDR3, the full variable domain is SQTIHQWPATLVQPVGSPLSLECTVEGTSNPNLYWYRQAAGRGLQLLFYSVGIGQISSEVPQNLSASRPQDRQFILSSKKLLLSDSGFYLCAWSHGGGTGELFFGEGSRLTVL.

The rearrangement joins TRBV2 to TRBJ1-3; D is undetermined. The CDR3 spans 18 residues. V lost 3 bases to trimming and J lost 0 bases, with 18 bases between them. Germline CDR1 reads SNHLY; CDR2 reads FYNNEI. The CDR3 nucleotides read TGTGCCAGCAGTGATCAGATAGGACTACTAAACTCTGGAAACACCATATATTTT. Protein: CASSDQIGLLNSGNTIYF.